This TCR beta chain emerged from a study of blood T cell repertoires in COVID-19. The CDR3 covers 13 residues. CDR1 and CDR2 from the germline V gene are MDHEN and SYDVKM. Trimming removed 5 bases at V and 4 bases at J, with 11 bases between. The method was immunoSEQ multiplex PCR; TCRdb's version includes in-frame clones alone and lacks a portion of them. The sample includes 270,000 or so clones, 88% of them seen just once. The clonotype comes from a middle-aged woman with acute COVID-19. The chain employs TRBV28 and TRBJ1-2; the D gene is possibly TRBD1 (5 bases). The sequenced sample consisted of PBMCs or T cells enriched from blood (not recorded which). The CDR3 region has the DNA TGTGCCAGCAGTAGCGGGAGGGGCTATGGCTACACCTTC. Amino acid sequence: CASSSGRGYGYTF.